Listed below are T cell receptor beta chains from one sample, sequenced in a study of blood T cell repertoires in COVID-19. This table comes from immunoSEQ multiplex PCR, and its TCRdb copy is limited to in-frame clones, with some not included. This sample has over 150,000 clones, with roughly 85% found just once. Sequencing was carried out using PBMCs or T cells enriched from blood (not recorded which). The receptors were gathered from a man aged 35-49 years who had recovered from COVID-19. CDR3s include the opening cysteine and the closing phenylalanine or tryptophan. The D gene is left open where the match is weak. Clone size is not always given. Where it is, it says once, few, many or a class for expanded clones.

D,size,J,V,DNA,CDR3
TRBD2,NA,TRBJ2-5,TRBV9,TGTGCCAGCAGCGCCCTAGCGGGAGTTGAAGAGACCCAGTACTTC,CASSALAGVEETQYF
NA,NA,TRBJ2-6,TRBV18,TGTGCCAGCTCACCGCTAGCTCCCTCCTCTGGGGCCAACGTCCTGACTTTC,CASSPLAPSSGANVLTF
NA,NA,TRBJ1-2,TRBV7-9,TGTGCCAGCAGCGGAGAGGGCAGGTGGATTAACTATGGCTACACCTTC,CASSGEGRWINYGYTF
NA,NA,TRBJ1-2,TRBV29-1,TGCAGCGTTGTGAGGGAAGCGAACTATGGCTACACCTTC,CSVVREANYGYTF
NA,NA,TRBJ2-4,TRBV28,TGTGCCAGCAGTTTCTGGGCAGGCAAAAACATTCAGTACTTC,CASSFWAGKNIQYF
NA,few,TRBJ2-3,TRBV19,TGTGCCAGTAGTATAGATCGAGGGAGTACGCAGTATTTT,CASSIDRGSTQYF
TRBD1,once,TRBJ1-1,TRBV18,TGTGCCAGCTCACCCCAGGGGGCTCGGGGCACTGAAGCTTTCTTT,CASSPQGARGTEAFF
NA,NA,TRBJ1-4,TRBV28,TGTGCCTCGACAGATGCAGGGTCAAATGAAAAACTGTTTTTT,CASTDAGSNEKLFF
NA,NA,TRBJ2-5,TRBV19,TGTGCCATCTCAAAGGGGACTTCGGAGACCCAGTACTTC,CAISKGTSETQYF
TRBD1,NA,TRBJ1-4,TRBV10-3,TGTGCCATCTCACAGGGGGCGAATGAAAAACTGTTTTTT,CAISQGANEKLFF
NA,NA,TRBJ1-5,TRBV13,TGTGCCAGCAGCAGCAGGACCGGGGGCAATCAGCCCCAGCATTTT,CASSSRTGGNQPQHF
TRBD2,NA,TRBJ2-7,TRBV14,TGTGCCAGCAGCCAAGAAGCGGGGGTTCACGAGCAGTACTTC,CASSQEAGVHEQYF
NA,many,TRBJ2-7,TRBV30,TGTGCCTGGATCCAGGGCACAGGGACCTACGAGCAGTACTTC,CAWIQGTGTYEQYF
TRBD1,NA,TRBJ2-7,TRBV19,TGTGCCAGTAGTGTCGACAGGGGGGCCGAGCAGTACTTC,CASSVDRGAEQYF
NA,NA,TRBJ1-5,TRBV28,TGTGCCAGCAGTTTAAATCCAGGCGATCAGCCCCAGCATTTT,CASSLNPGDQPQHF
TRBD2,NA,TRBJ2-2,TRBV19,TGTGCCAGTAGTATAGGAAAGCCCGTACAAGGCCGACTAGCGGGAGATCCCGGGGAGCTGTTTTTT,CASSIGKPVQGRLAGDPGELFF
NA,NA,TRBJ2-1,TRBV6-5,TGTGCCAGCAGTTTGGAAGCGGAGTACAATGAGCAGTTCTTC,CASSLEAEYNEQFF
NA,NA,TRBJ1-3,TRBV21-1,TGTGCCAGCACCACGTTCACCTTCACAGGGAATGGAAACACCATATATTTT,CASTTFTFTGNGNTIYF
TRBD1,NA,TRBJ1-5,TRBV15,TGTGCCACCAGCGTCTCCCGGGACAGGGGATTCAGCAATCAGCCCCAGCATTTT,CATSVSRDRGFSNQPQHF
NA,NA,TRBJ1-2,TRBV7-9,TGTGCCAGCAGCTTACGTACAGGAGAAGATGGCTACACCTTC,CASSLRTGEDGYTF
NA,NA,TRBJ2-1,TRBV28,TGTGCCAGCAGTTCCGTCCAAACCTCAACTTTAAATGAGCAGTTCTTC,CASSSVQTSTLNEQFF
TRBD1,NA,TRBJ2-7,TRBV3-1/TRBV3-2,TGTGCCAGCAGGTCAGTACAGGGGGGAGAGCAGTACTTC,CASRSVQGGEQYF
TRBD1,NA,TRBJ2-7,TRBV19,TGTGCCAGTAGTAAAACGGACAGGGACTACGAGCAGTACTTC,CASSKTDRDYEQYF
TRBD2,NA,TRBJ2-3,TRBV7-6,TGTGCCAGCAGCTTATCGTGGGAGCGGGGGGCGACAGATACGCAGTATTTT,CASSLSWERGATDTQYF
TRBD1,NA,TRBJ1-4,TRBV6-5,TGTGCCAGCAGTCGGGACAGGGGCTCTGAAAAACTGTTTTTT,CASSRDRGSEKLFF
NA,NA,TRBJ2-3,TRBV3-1/TRBV3-2,TGTGCCAGCAGCCAAGAGGGAGGAGATACGCAGTATTTT,CASSQEGGDTQYF
NA,NA,TRBJ1-6,TRBV6-5,TGTGCCAGCATCAACCCGGCCAGGGCCCATTCACCCCTCCACTTT,CASINPARAHSPLHF
TRBD1,NA,TRBJ1-1,TRBV9,TGTGCCAGCAGCGTTACGGGACAGGGGCCCCAAGAAGCTTTCTTT,CASSVTGQGPQEAFF
NA,NA,TRBJ2-4,TRBV10-3,TGTGCCATCAGTGAGTCGCTCGGGTTTCTAGCCAAAAACATTCAGTACTTC,CAISESLGFLAKNIQYF
TRBD1,NA,TRBJ1-5,TRBV6-5,TGTGCCACGGGACAGACTTATAGCAATCAGCCCCAGCATTTT,CATGQTYSNQPQHF
TRBD1,NA,TRBJ1-6,TRBV7-9,TGTGCCAGCAGCGAGACAGGGCCAGGACCCCTCCACTTT,CASSETGPGPLHF
TRBD1,NA,TRBJ1-3,TRBV19,TGTGCCAGTTTCGACAGGGTTATTGGAAACACCATATATTTT,CASFDRVIGNTIYF
NA,NA,TRBJ1-1,TRBV2,TGTGCCAGCACCGGGAGGGTAGGGAACACTGAAGCTTTCTTT,CASTGRVGNTEAFF
NA,NA,TRBJ1-5,TRBV15,TGTGCCACCAGCAGAGATCCGGGAGGCGGACGCAATCAGCCCCAGCATTTT,CATSRDPGGGRNQPQHF
NA,few,TRBJ1-3,TRBV29-1,TGCAGCGTTGAACCGTTCTCTGGAAACACCATATATTTT,CSVEPFSGNTIYF
NA,once,TRBJ2-2,TRBV24-1,TGTGCCACCAGGGACACCACGAACACCGGGGAGCTGTTTTTT,CATRDTTNTGELFF
TRBD1,NA,TRBJ1-6,TRBV12-3/TRBV12-4,TGTGCCACCCTAAAACAGGGGAATTCACCCCTCCACTTT,CATLKQGNSPLHF
TRBD2,NA,TRBJ2-7,TRBV27,TGTGCCAGCAGTTGGACTAGCGGGAGTTCCTACGAGCAGTACTTC,CASSWTSGSSYEQYF
NA,NA,TRBJ1-1,TRBV27,TGTGCCAGCAGTTCACCGAGGTGGAACACTGAAGCTTTCTTT,CASSSPRWNTEAFF